This T cell receptor (beta chain) emerged from a study of T cell clonotyping in hematopoietic cell transplantation. Notes on the study in general: Recipient TCR diversity dropped after transplant; expanded clonotypes rose from day 30 to 180. Higher Inverse Simpson Index values in graft donor and pretransplant recipient predicted broader posttransplant TCR diversity. Cells were unsorted, so CD4 and CD8 contributions were not separated.

Of note for this clone: Antigen specificity is unknown.

Profiled with immunoSEQ multiplex PCR; TCRdb holds only in-frame clones, not every one. Counted here are 13,000 or so clones, more than 80% occurring once; the ten biggest clones make up 1.2%. The CDR3 covers 11 residues. Germline V CDR1 and CDR2: MDHEN, SYDVKM. The material sequenced was peripheral blood mononuclear cells. The TCR comes from a man aged 25 to 45 in good health. Some clones in this sample may be carry-over from other donors' samples. The V gene is TRBV28, the J gene TRBJ2-4; D is possibly TRBD2 (6 bases). CDR3 DNA sequence: TGTGCGGGAGGATGGGGAAACATTCAGTACTTC. This codes for CAGGWGNIQYF. Using reference TRBV28 and TRBJ2-4 for the parts outside the CDR3, the full variable domain is DVKVTQSSRYLVKRTGEKVFLECVQDMDHENMFWYRQDPGLGLRLIYFSYDVKMKEKGDIPEGYSVSREKKERFSLILESASTNQTSMYLCAGGWGNIQYFGAGTRLSVL.